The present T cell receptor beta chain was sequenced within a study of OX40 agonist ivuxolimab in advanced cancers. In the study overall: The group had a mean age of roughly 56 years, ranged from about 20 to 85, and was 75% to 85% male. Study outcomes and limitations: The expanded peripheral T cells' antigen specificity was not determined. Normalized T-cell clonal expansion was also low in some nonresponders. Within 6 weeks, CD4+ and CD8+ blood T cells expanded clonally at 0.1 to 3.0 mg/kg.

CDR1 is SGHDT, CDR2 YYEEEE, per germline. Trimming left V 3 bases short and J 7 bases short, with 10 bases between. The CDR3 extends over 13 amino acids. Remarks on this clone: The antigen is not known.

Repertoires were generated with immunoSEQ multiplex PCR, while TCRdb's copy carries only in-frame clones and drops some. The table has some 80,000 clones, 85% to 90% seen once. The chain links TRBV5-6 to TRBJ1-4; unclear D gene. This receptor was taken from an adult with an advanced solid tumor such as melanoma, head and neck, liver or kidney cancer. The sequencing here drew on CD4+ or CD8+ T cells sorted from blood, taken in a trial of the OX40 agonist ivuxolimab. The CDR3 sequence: CASSSRPGEKLFF. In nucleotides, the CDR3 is TGTGCCAGCAGCTCCCGACCCGGTGAAAAACTGTTTTTT.